This T cell receptor beta chain comes out of a study of molecular identifiers for immune sequencing clone quantification. Study results and limitations: Effector cells had over 98% of their molecules in clones above 20 RNA copies, while naive cells had under 1%.

This clonotype was counted between two and nine times. The antigen remains unidentified. The V end lost 5 bases, the J end lost 5 bases, and 13 bases lay between the germline ends. There are 13 residues in the CDR3. Germline V gene data show CDR1 as LGHNA and CDR2 as YSLEER. Library preparation followed earlier protocols using designated TCR primers. TCRdb itself ran the PCR reads through MiXCR, one entry per CDR3 protein. In the table there are some 650,000 distinct CDR3 sequences, about 20% of which are singletons. This receptor was identified in a human donor in good health. Some libraries in this study had Jurkat cell RNA spiked in. The sequencing input was naive CD8+ T cells from blood, with Jurkat cell RNA spiked in. The subset here: FACS-sorted CD8+CD4-CCR7+CD45RA+ naive T cells. The chain employs TRBV4-3 and TRBJ2-7; D perhaps matches TRBD1 (5 bases). CDR3 region: CASSEIEGDEQYF. In DNA, the CDR3 is TGCGCCAGCAGCGAAATTGAAGGGGACGAGCAGTACTTC.